What follows is one T cell receptor (beta chain) and its context. This clonotype was detected only a few times. The target of this receptor is not known. One base away there is no much larger clone; base qualities are not given. The sample's treatment or condition label, in plain terms: in vitro stimulation with specific CMV peptide epitopes to enrich CMV-specific T cells. TCRdb lists the instrument as Illumina HiSeq 1500. TCRdb cleaned the public reads at Q25 with fastp, built clones with MiXCR and kept in-frame beta chains. Rows with one shared CDR3 protein collapse into an entry with the most common genes and DNA. This sample lists more than 85,000 distinct CDR3 sequences; 25% to 35% were detected once. The top ten clones comprise about 81% of the sample. From the germline V gene (reference sequence), CDR1 is SEHNR and CDR2 is FQNEAQ. V and J lose 6 bases and 4 bases, and a span of 15 bases separates them. There are 14 amino acids in the CDR3, from cysteine to phenylalanine inclusive. The sequence is cut down to CDR3 DNA, 42 bases in frame from base 1.

This specimen belongs to a study of T cell repertoires in cytomegalovirus infection (dated by TCRdb to the late 2010s). About the investigation overall: Recently identified HLA-C-restricted CMV epitopes, whose presentation resists viral immunomodulation, were targeted by peptide stimulations together with well-studied HLA-B-restricted epitopes. Donor HLA type was relevant to the analysis, because carriage of CMV infection together with the matching HLA type was indicated by public TCR beta signatures.

The full study reports these points: Carriers of CMV infection plus the relevant HLA type were discriminated by the cumulative frequency of public TCR beta family members in the study cohort and in an independent approximately 400-donor cohort. The ex vivo response was dominated by HLA-C-restricted CMV-specific TCR beta clonotypes, and the single most frequent clonotype in two of eight donors was supplied by these HLA-C-restricted clonotypes.

Sequenced material: CD8+ T cells from cultured PBMCs, taken from culture after CMV antigen stimulation. In this chain, TRBV7-9 is recombined with TRBJ2-5; no D gene can be assigned with confidence. The source of this sequence is a human donor in good health (CMV status not recorded). Some clones in this sample may be carry-over from other donors' samples. The CDR3 region: CASRSGRVAETQYF. The DNA is as follows: TGTGCCAGCAGGAGTGGTAGAGTAGCAGAGACCCAGTACTTC. Reference TRBV7-9 and TRBJ2-5 genes cover what lies past the CDR3, so the full variable domain is DTGVSQNPRHKITKRGQNVTFRCDPISEHNRLYWYRQTLGQGPEFLTYFQNEAQLEKSRLLSDRFSAERPKGSFSTLEIQRTEQGDSAMYLCASRSGRVAETQYFGPGTRLLVL.